Listed here are 19 T cell receptor beta chains from one sample, sequenced in a study of beta chain features in type 1 diabetes. The isolated RNA, all of it, was reverse transcribed, so expressed TCRB transcripts were what got sequenced. The data were produced by immunoSEQ multiplex PCR, yet TCRdb's version contains in-frame clones alone and is incomplete. The sample consists of 250,000 to 300,000 clones, about 7.8% of them appearing once. Sequencing input: central memory CD4+ T cells from blood. These receptors were taken from a woman under 30 in good health.

This clone was seen a few times. V usage is TRBV7-3 and J usage is TRBJ2-1, with D unresolved. The CDR3 covers 13 residues. Trimming shortened V by 5 bases and J by 8 bases, and 13 bases separated the two germline ends. CDR1 SGHTA and CDR2 FQGTGA come from the germline V gene. In DNA form, the CDR3 reads TGTGCCAGCAGCAAAATGGGATCGGATGAGCAGTTCTTC. Protein product: CASSKMGSDEQFF.

The chain is built from TRBV2 and TRBJ2-2, with TRBD2 matching over 7 bases. The germline V gene encodes CDR1 SNHLY and CDR2 FYNNEI. CDR3 length: 14 amino acids. The ends lost 5 bases at V and 4 bases at J; junction bases unmatched: 4. Here the CDR3 reads CASSPWEGTGELFF. The CDR3 DNA reads as TGTGCCAGCAGTCCCTGGGAGGGCACCGGGGAGCTGTTTTTT. Complete variable domain (other parts from reference TRBV2 and TRBJ2-2): EPEVTQTPSHQVTQMGQEVILRCVPISNHLYFYWYRQILGQKVEFLVSFYNNEISEKSEIFDDQFSVERPDGSNFTLKIRSTKLEDSAMYFCASSPWEGTGELFFGEGSRLTVL.

The V and J genes are TRBV27 and TRBJ2-7, with TRBD1 matching over 12 bases. J was trimmed by 5 bases and V by 1 base; bases with no gene match: 9. Germline V gene sequence: CDR1 MNHEY, CDR2 SMNVEV (reference sequence). The CDR3 spans 17 residues. In DNA form, the CDR3 reads TGTGCCAGCAGTTTATTTGCTGCCGGGACAGGGGGCGACGAGCAGTACTTC. This encodes CASSLFAAGTGGDEQYF.

The CDR3 is CASSEGGVIYEQYF. CDR3 DNA sequence: TGCGCCAGCTCAGAGGGGGGAGTGATCTACGAGCAGTACTTC. The chain employs TRBV5-1 and TRBJ2-7; the D gene could be TRBD1 or TRBD2 (6 bases each). The CDR3 has 14 residues. Germline V gene sequence: CDR1 SGHRS, CDR2 YFSETQ. With 7 bases removed from V and 3 bases from J, the gap between germline ends came to 17 bases.

This clone appeared a few times. The chain has TRBV7-2 and TRBJ1-1; D might be TRBD1 (6 bases). Per the germline V gene, CDR1 is SGHTA and CDR2 is FQGNSA. CDR3 length equals 12 residues. V lost 7 bases to trimming and J lost 4 bases, with 10 bases between them. CDR3 DNA sequence: TGTGCCAGCACGGACAGTGGCACTGAAGCTTTCTTT. This encodes CASTDSGTEAFF.

This clone was found many times. The chain uses TRBV5-1 and TRBJ2-7; a weak D match, TRBD1 (5 bases). Germline V gives CDR1 SGHRS, CDR2 YFSETQ. CDR3 length equals 14 residues. V was cut by 4 bases and J by 6 bases, with 17 bases left in between. Here the CDR3 reads CASSAQGQLREQYF. DNA for the CDR3: TGCGCCAGCAGCGCTCAGGGCCAGCTGCGCGAGCAGTACTTC.

This clone was found a few times. This chain links TRBV7-2 with TRBJ1-3; perhaps TRBD1 as D (6 bases). There are 16 residues in the CDR3. CDR1 and CDR2 from the germline V gene are SGHTA and FQGNSA. V gave up 3 bases and J gave up 0 bases, with 12 bases separating them. The CDR3 is CASSFSGTHSGNTIYF. For the CDR3, the DNA is TGTGCCAGCAGCTTTTCCGGGACACACTCTGGAAACACCATATATTTT. The variable domain in full, completed from reference TRBV7-2 and TRBJ1-3, reads GAGVSQSPSNKVTEKGKDVELRCDPISGHTALYWYRQSLGQGLEFLIYFQGNSAPDKSGLPSDRFSAERTGGSVSTLTIQRTQQEDSAVYLCASSFSGTHSGNTIYFGEGSWLTVV.

This clone turned up a few times. V and J are TRBV20-1 and TRBJ2-7, with D maybe TRBD1 (6 bases). Germline V gene sequence: CDR1 DFQATT, CDR2 SNEGSKA (reference sequence). V gave up 6 bases and J gave up 9 bases, with 15 bases separating them. The CDR3 is 11 amino acids. As DNA, the CDR3 is TGCAGTGCAAATCACAGGGAAGGGCAGTACTTC. This encodes CSANHREGQYF.

The V gene is TRBV11-1, the J gene TRBJ2-5; D might be TRBD1 or TRBD2, each matching 5 bases. CDR1 and CDR2 (germline): SGHAT, FQDESV (reference sequence). The V end lost 5 bases, the J end lost 2 bases, and 12 bases lay between the germline ends. The CDR3 is 14 amino acids. CDR3 bases: TGTGCCAGCAGCCCGGGACGGACGCAAGAGACCCAGTACTTC. Encoded protein: CASSPGRTQETQYF.

This clone was picked up a small number of times. This rearrangement joins TRBV5-5 to TRBJ2-7, with D uncertain. The CDR3 has 12 amino acids. V lost 1 base and J lost 4, with 6 bases in between. Germline V gene data show CDR1 as SGHKS and CDR2 as YYEKEE (reference sequence). CDR3 in amino acids: CASSLNGYEQYV. The CDR3 DNA sequence: TGTGCCAGCAGCTTGAACGGATACGAGCAGTACGTC.

The chain employs TRBV6-6 and TRBJ2-5; D not resolved. V dropped 6 bases and J dropped 5 bases, with 13 bases sitting between them. Germline V CDR1 and CDR2: MNHNY, SVGAGI (reference sequence). The CDR3 length is 13 residues. CDR3 amino acids: CASRGLVGETQYF. In DNA form, the CDR3 reads TGTGCCAGCAGGGGTCTGGTGGGGGAGACCCAGTACTTC.

This sequence joins TRBV28 and TRBJ2-1, with 9 nucleotides matching TRBD2. The CDR3 loop spans 16 amino acids. Germline V lookup: CDR1 MDHEN, CDR2 SYDVKM. J was trimmed by 8 bases and V by 4 bases; bases with no gene match: 12. The CDR3 reads CASSSPRGGKTYEQFF. CDR3 nucleotide sequence: TGTGCCAGCAGTTCCCCGCGGGGGGGCAAGACTTATGAGCAGTTCTTC. Variable domain in full (rest from reference TRBV28 and TRBJ2-1): DVKVTQSSRYLVKRTGEKVFLECVQDMDHENMFWYRQDPGLGLRLIYFSYDVKMKEKGDIPEGYSVSREKKERFSLILESASTNQTSMYLCASSSPRGGKTYEQFFGPGTRLTVL.

J is TRBJ1-2 and V is TRBV28; perhaps TRBD1 as D (6 bases). Trimming cost V 5 bases and J 8 bases, with 18 bases left between them. The CDR3 sequence is 14 residues long. CDR1 and CDR2 from the germline V gene are MDHEN and SYDVKM. Here the CDR3 reads CASSLLLQGSGYTF. The CDR3 nucleotides read TGTGCCAGCAGTCTCCTCTTACAGGGTTCAGGCTACACCTTC.

DNA for the CDR3: TGTGCCAGCAGGCCGGACACAGATACGCAGTATTTT. Translation gives CASRPDTDTQYF. This chain links TRBV2 with TRBJ2-3, with unresolved D. V dropped 6 bases and J dropped 2 bases, with 6 bases sitting between them. The CDR3 consists of 12 residues. CDR1 is SNHLY, CDR2 FYNNEI, per germline.

This clone turned up a few times. The genes are TRBV27 and TRBJ2-7, with D possibly matching TRBD1 (7 bases). V was pared by 5 bases and J by 6 bases, with 14 bases between. Germline-derived CDR1 and CDR2 are MNHEY and SMNVEV (reference sequence). CDR3 length equals 13 residues. The CDR3 sequence is CASSPYRGGEQYV. DNA for the CDR3: TGTGCCAGCAGTCCTTACAGGGGAGGCGAGCAGTACGTC.

The chain has TRBV15 and TRBJ2-1, with D possibly TRBD2 on 6 matching bases. The CDR3 is made up of 14 amino acids. V was shortened by 5 bases and J by 9 bases, with 17 bases between the two germline ends. Germline V gives CDR1 LNHNV, CDR2 YYDKDF (reference sequence). CDR3: CATSERGFFGEQFF. In DNA form, the CDR3 reads TGTGCCACCAGCGAACGGGGGTTTTTTGGTGAGCAGTTCTTC.

The rearrangement joins TRBV15 to TRBJ1-5, with TRBD1 identical over 7 bases. Germline lookup yields CDR1 LNHNV and CDR2 YYDKDF (reference sequence). The CDR3 contains 15 residues. V lost 5 bases and J lost 4; bases outside the gene matches: 8. The DNA for the CDR3 is TGTGCCACCAGCGAACAGGGGAGGAAGAATCAGCCCCAGCATTTT. Translation: CATSEQGRKNQPQHF. Using reference TRBV15 and TRBJ1-5 for the parts outside the CDR3, the full variable domain is DAMVIQNPRYQVTQFGKPVTLSCSQTLNHNVMYWYQQKSSQAPKLLFHYYDKDFNNEADTPDNFQSRRPNTSFCFLDIRSPGLGDTAMYLCATSEQGRKNQPQHFGDGTRLSIL.

This clone was recorded at least ten times. This chain's CDR3 is CASSFGGRPSGANVLTF. Here the CDR3 DNA reads TGCGCCAGCAGCTTCGGGGGACGGCCCTCTGGGGCCAACGTCCTGACTTTC. The chain uses TRBV5-1 and TRBJ2-6, with a weak D call TRBD2 (6 bases). In germline, CDR1 is SGHRS, CDR2 YFSETQ. The CDR3 length is 17 residues. Trimming removed 2 bases from V and 0 bases from J, with 12 bases in between.

This clone was observed a few times. This chain connects TRBV11-1 to TRBJ2-5, with a possible D match to TRBD1 (6 bases). Germline loops: CDR1 SGHAT, CDR2 FQDESV (reference sequence). V shed 2 bases and J shed 5 bases, with 15 bases lying between them. CDR3 length: 15 amino acids. CDR3 region: CASSLNRAGEETQYF. The DNA of the CDR3 is TGTGCCAGCAGCTTAAATCGGGCAGGGGAGGAGACCCAGTACTTC.